These 3 T cell receptor beta chains were all obtained from the same sample, sequenced in a study of control samples from healthy donors and cancer patients. TCRdb's copy holds only in-frame clones and misses some; the assay was immunoSEQ multiplex PCR. The table has 82,000 or so clones, over 90% seen once. Sequencing input: blood. These receptors were obtained from a woman aged 18-29 years in good health.

This CDR3 is CSVDGRFNEQFF. The CDR3 coding sequence is TGCAGCGTTGACGGCAGGTTCAATGAGCAGTTCTTC. This chain joins TRBV29-1 and TRBJ2-1, with D unclear. Trimming shortened V by 3 bases and J by 6 bases, and 9 bases separated the two germline ends. The CDR3 has 12 residues. The V gene's germline CDR1 is SQVTM and CDR2 ANQGSEA.

The chain carries TRBV7-9 and TRBJ2-1; D is possibly TRBD2 (5 bases). V was cut by 5 bases and J by 5 bases, with 16 bases left in between. Germline V gene data show CDR1 as SEHNR and CDR2 as FQNEAQ (reference sequence). There are 15 residues in the CDR3. The CDR3 region is CASSPNLRENNEQFF. The CDR3 bases are TGTGCCAGCAGCCCGAACTTGAGGGAAAACAATGAGCAGTTCTTC.

The chain couples TRBV5-1 to TRBJ2-1, with D uncertain. CDR3 length: 13 amino acids. Per the germline V gene, CDR1 is SGHRS and CDR2 is YFSETQ. Trimming stripped 0 bases from V and 7 bases from J, with 8 bases between. CDR3 residues: CASSLALRNEQFF. The CDR3 DNA follows: TGCGCCAGCAGCTTGGCCTTGCGGAATGAGCAGTTCTTC.